This T cell receptor beta chain appears in the sequencing data of a study of T cell responses to AZD1222 COVID-19 vaccine. Whole-study findings and limits: There were vaccine-associated CD4 TCRs across spike, dominant at 160-218 and 743-854.

In regard to this clone: The antigen is not known.

The V end lost 1 base, the J end lost 8 bases, and 5 bases lay between the germline ends. Germline CDR1 and CDR2: MGHRA and YSYEKL. CDR3 length: 11 residues. Some clones are missing from TCRdb's copy, which holds only in-frame ones; the method was immunoSEQ multiplex PCR. Of 100,000 to 140,000 clones listed, about 92% were seen once; the top ten hold 7.5% to 9.5%. V gene TRBV4-1 combines with J gene TRBJ1-2; no clear D. This receptor was taken from an adult who received the AZD1222 COVID-19 vaccine. The sequences come from peripheral blood, collected 28 days after the second AZD1222 dose. For the CDR3, the DNA is TGCGCCAGCAGCCAAGGCAGAGGCTACACCTTC. It specifies CASSQGRGYTF.